The clone carrying this TCR beta chain was seen just once. As handled by the study authors: Counts of nucleated cells, estimated from reference gene primer amplification, were obtained. The table came from immunoSEQ multiplex PCR; TCRdb's copy has only in-frame clones and leaves some out. D and trimming come from the DNA, and the V and J calls and clone size come from that table. Of approximately 340,000 clones listed, around 83% were seen once; the top ten hold about 3%. This entry comes from a study of blood T cell repertoires in COVID-19. At the level of the study: From the United States, Italy and Spain came samples of acute and convalescent COVID-19. T cells, B-cell-depleted T cells, or PBMCs supplied cDNA or gDNA.

CDR1 is SGHTA and CDR2 is FQGNSA in the germline V gene. This CDR3 comprises 13 residues. V was clipped by 2 bases and J by 5 bases, with 10 bases between them. Sequenced material: peripheral blood. The V gene is TRBV7-2, the J gene TRBJ2-7, with D possibly TRBD1 on 6 matching bases. This receptor was identified in a man aged 25-45 years with active or convalescent COVID-19. This CDR3 is CASSLNRVNEQYF. CDR3 nucleotide sequence: TGTGCCAGCAGCTTAAACAGGGTGAACGAGCAGTACTTC.